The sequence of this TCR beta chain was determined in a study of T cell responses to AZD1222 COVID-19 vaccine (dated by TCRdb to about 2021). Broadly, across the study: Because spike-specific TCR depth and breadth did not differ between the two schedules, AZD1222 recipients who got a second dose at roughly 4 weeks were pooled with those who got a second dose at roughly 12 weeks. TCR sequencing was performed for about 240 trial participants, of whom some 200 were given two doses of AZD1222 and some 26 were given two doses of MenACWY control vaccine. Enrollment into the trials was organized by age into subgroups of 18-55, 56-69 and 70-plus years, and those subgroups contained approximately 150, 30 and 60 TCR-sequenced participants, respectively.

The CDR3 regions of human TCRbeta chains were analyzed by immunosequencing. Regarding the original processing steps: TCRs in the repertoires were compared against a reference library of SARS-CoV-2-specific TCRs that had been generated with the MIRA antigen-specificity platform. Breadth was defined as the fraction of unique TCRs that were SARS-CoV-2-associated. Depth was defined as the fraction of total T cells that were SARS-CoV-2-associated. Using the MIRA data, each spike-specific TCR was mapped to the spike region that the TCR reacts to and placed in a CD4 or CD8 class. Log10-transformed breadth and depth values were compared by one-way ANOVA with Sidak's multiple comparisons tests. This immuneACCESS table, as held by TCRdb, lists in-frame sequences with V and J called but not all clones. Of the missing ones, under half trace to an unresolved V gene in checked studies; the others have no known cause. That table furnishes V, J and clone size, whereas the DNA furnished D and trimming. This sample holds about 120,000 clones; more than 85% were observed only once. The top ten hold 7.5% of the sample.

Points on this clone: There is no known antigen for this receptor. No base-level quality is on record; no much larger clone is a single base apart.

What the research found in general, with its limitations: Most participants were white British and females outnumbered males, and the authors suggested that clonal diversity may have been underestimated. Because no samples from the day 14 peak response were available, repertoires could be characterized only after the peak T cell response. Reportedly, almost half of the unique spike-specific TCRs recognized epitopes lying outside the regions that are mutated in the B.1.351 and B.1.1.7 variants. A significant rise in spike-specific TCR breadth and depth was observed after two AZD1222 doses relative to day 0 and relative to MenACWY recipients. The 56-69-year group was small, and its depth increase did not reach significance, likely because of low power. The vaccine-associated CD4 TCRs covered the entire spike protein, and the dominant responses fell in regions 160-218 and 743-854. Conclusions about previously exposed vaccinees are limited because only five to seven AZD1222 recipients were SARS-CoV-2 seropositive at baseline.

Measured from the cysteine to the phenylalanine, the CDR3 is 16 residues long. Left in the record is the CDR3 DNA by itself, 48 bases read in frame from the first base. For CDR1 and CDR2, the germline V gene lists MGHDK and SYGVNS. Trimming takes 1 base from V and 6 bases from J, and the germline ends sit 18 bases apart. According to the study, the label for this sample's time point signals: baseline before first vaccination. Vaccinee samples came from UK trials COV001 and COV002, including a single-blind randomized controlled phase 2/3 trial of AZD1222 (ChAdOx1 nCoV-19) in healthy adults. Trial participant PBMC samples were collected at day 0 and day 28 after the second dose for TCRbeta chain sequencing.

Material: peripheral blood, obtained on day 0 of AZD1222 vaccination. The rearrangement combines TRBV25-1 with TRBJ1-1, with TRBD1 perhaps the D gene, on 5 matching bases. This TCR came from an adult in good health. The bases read TGTGCCAGCAGTGAATGGGCCCCGGGGGTAGCTTCTGAAGCTTTCTTT. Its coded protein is CASSEWAPGVASEAFF. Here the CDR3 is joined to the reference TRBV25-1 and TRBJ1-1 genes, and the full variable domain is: EADIYQTPRYLVIGTGKKITLECSQTMGHDKMYWYQQDPGMELHLIHYSYGVNSTEKGDLSSESTVSRIRTEHFPLTLESARPSHTSQYLCASSEWAPGVASEAFFGQGTRLTVV.